Reported below is one T cell receptor (beta chain). Its target is not known. The CDR3 loop spans 13 amino acids. V lost 6 bases and J lost 6; bases outside the gene matches: 7. Per germline, CDR1 SGHVS and CDR2 FQNEAQ. The study ran its PCR with 60 Vbeta and 13 Jbeta primers. Only in-frame clones appear in the TCRdb table, and some are missing; sequencing was by immunoSEQ multiplex PCR. This sample carries over 150,000 clones, around 90% of them seen once, and the ten largest clones take 0.85%. Though nominally healthy at sampling, donors likely had unrecorded immune exposures. The sample belongs to a study of cytomegalovirus exposure and HLA in healthy donors. Study-wide results and caveats: A prior analysis recorded that most TCR beta V segments were productive about 87% or about 30% of the time. TRBV6-2, TRBV6-3 and some other V segments were unresolvable in 87-base-pair reads.

This receptor was identified in a woman under 40 in good health and CMV-seronegative. The specimen sequenced was PBMCs. The chain is built from TRBV7-8 and TRBJ1-1, with 7 bases that match TRBD1. The CDR3 spells CASRQTGTPEAFF. The CDR3 DNA follows: TGTGCCAGCAGACAGACAGGGACCCCTGAAGCTTTCTTT.